Listed here are 9 T cell receptor beta chains from one sample, sequenced in a study of T cells in narcolepsy. Data came from immunoSEQ multiplex PCR; TCRdb stores just in-frame clones and leaves some out. The sample lists roughly 38,000 clones; 70% to 85% were seen once. Sequencing input: CD45RA- memory CD4+ T cells from PBMCs. The receptors were gathered from a human donor with narcolepsy.

V usage is TRBV6-1 and J usage is TRBJ1-2; no reliable D call. Germline loops: CDR1 MNHNS, CDR2 SASEGT. The CDR3 is 14 residues long. The V end lost 1 base, the J end lost 2 bases, and 8 bases lay between the germline ends. The CDR3 reads CASSEDGQNYGYTF. The DNA for the CDR3 is TGTGCCAGCAGTGAAGATGGGCAGAACTATGGCTACACCTTC.

This rearrangement joins TRBV30 to TRBJ2-3; possibly TRBD2 for D (6 bases). Germline CDR1 GTSNPN, CDR2 SVGIG (reference sequence). V shed 1 base and J shed 5 bases, with 10 bases lying between them. This CDR3 is built from 13 residues. The CDR3 is CAWSGRRGDTQYF. CDR3 nucleotides: TGTGCCTGGAGTGGTAGGAGGGGAGATACGCAGTATTTT.

The chain joins TRBV9 to TRBJ1-1; D remains ambiguous. This CDR3 has 13 amino acids. Trimming pared 3 bases from V and 1 base from J, leaving 7 bases between. Germline CDR1 is SGDLS and CDR2 is YYNGEE. CDR3 amino acids: CASSETPNTEAFF. The CDR3 DNA reads as TGTGCCAGCAGCGAGACCCCGAACACTGAAGCTTTCTTT.

This clone was detected only a few times. The V call is TRBV28, the J call TRBJ2-7; 10 bases align to TRBD1. This CDR3 has 14 amino acids. Germline V lookup: CDR1 MDHEN, CDR2 SYDVKM. V trimming: 5 bases; J trimming: 2 bases; junction bases outside the gene matches: 3. CDR3 in DNA: TGTGCCAGCAGTGGACAGGGGGTCGCCTACGAGCAGTACTTC. Translated, it gives CASSGQGVAYEQYF.

This chain uses TRBV28 with TRBJ2-5; tentative D call: TRBD2 (6 bases). In germline, CDR1 is MDHEN, CDR2 SYDVKM. V was pared by 3 bases and J by 4 bases, with 12 bases between. The CDR3 runs 14 residues. CDR3 in amino acids: CASSFSGVGETQYF. The CDR3 DNA is TGTGCCAGCAGTTTTTCGGGGGTCGGAGAGACCCAGTACTTC. Complete variable domain (other parts from reference TRBV28 and TRBJ2-5): DVKVTQSSRYLVKRTGEKVFLECVQDMDHENMFWYRQDPGLGLRLIYFSYDVKMKEKGDIPEGYSVSREKKERFSLILESASTNQTSMYLCASSFSGVGETQYFGPGTRLLVL.

Regarding this clone: A junction boundary mismatches the germline segment, possibly from a read error. The sample holds other DNA sequences that translate to the same CDR3. The V and J genes are TRBV7-9 and TRBJ1-5; D gene uncertain. Germline V gives CDR1 SEHNR, CDR2 FQNEAQ (reference sequence). CDR3 size: 14 residues. CDR3 DNA: TGCGCCAGCAGCTTAAAGGACAGCAATCAGCCCCAGCATTTT. Its protein is CASSLKDSNQPQHF.

This chain uses TRBV5-1 with TRBJ2-2; 10 nucleotides align to TRBD2. This CDR3 spans 18 amino acids. CDR1 and CDR2 (germline): SGHRS, YFSETQ. V shed 4 bases and J 3 bases; nucleotides not matched to a gene: 12. The CDR3 reads CASSGGAGGLGDTGELFF. The CDR3 coding sequence is TGCGCCAGCAGCGGCGGAGCGGGGGGGCTAGGCGACACCGGGGAGCTGTTTTTT.

The chain joins TRBV7-2 to TRBJ2-1; D uncertain. This CDR3 region has 13 residues. Trimming stripped 6 bases from V and 7 bases from J, with 13 bases between. Germline CDR1 SGHTA, CDR2 FQGNSA. The CDR3 here is CASSSLLDNEQFF. The CDR3 region has the DNA TGTGCCAGCAGTTCTTTACTCGATAATGAGCAGTTCTTC.

V and J are TRBV7-9 and TRBJ1-2; TRBD1 agrees at 7 bases. Germline V gene sequence: CDR1 SEHNR, CDR2 FQNEAQ (reference sequence). V dropped 4 bases and J dropped 4; count of bases not matched to a gene: 9. The CDR3 extends over 15 amino acids. The CDR3 spells CASSSTGTPGYGYTF. Written as DNA, the CDR3 is TGTGCCAGCAGCTCGACAGGGACCCCAGGCTATGGCTACACCTTC.